The 32 T cell receptor beta chains below were found in one sample sequenced in a study of OX40 agonist ivuxolimab in advanced cancers. Produced via immunoSEQ multiplex PCR; TCRdb's table is partial and in-frame only. The sample holds tens of thousands of clones, roughly nine tenths seen once. This specimen was CD4+ or CD8+ T cells sorted from blood, taken in a trial of the OX40 agonist ivuxolimab. The source of these receptors is an adult with an advanced solid tumor such as melanoma, head and neck, liver or kidney cancer.

The rearrangement uses TRBV29-1 and TRBJ1-4; D unclear. There are 13 residues in the CDR3. The germline gives CDR1 SQVTM, CDR2 ANQGSEA. Trimming removed 7 bases from V and 6 bases from J, with 15 bases in between. The CDR3: CSAYGKTDEKLFF. The DNA of the CDR3 is TGCAGCGCTTACGGTAAAACGGATGAAAAACTGTTTTTT.

The chain couples TRBV5-1 to TRBJ2-2, with a possible D match to TRBD2 (5 bases). V lost 4 bases to trimming and J lost 6 bases, with 13 bases between them. CDR1 SGHRS and CDR2 YFSETQ come from the germline V gene. CDR3 size: 14 residues. The CDR3 bases are TGCGCCAGCAGCCGGGGTAACGGTCCCGGGGAGCTGTTTTTT. Translating gives CASSRGNGPGELFF.

The V and J genes are TRBV7-9 and TRBJ2-7; D is uncertain. CDR3 size: 12 residues. Germline V gene lookup returns CDR1 SEHNR and CDR2 FQNEAQ (reference sequence). The V and J ends lost 3 bases and 6 bases respectively, with 9 bases between them. The CDR3 reads CASSFYSAEQYF. DNA of the CDR3: TGTGCCAGCAGCTTCTACTCGGCCGAGCAGTACTTC.

The chain employs TRBV7-3 and TRBJ1-3, with D perhaps matching TRBD1 (6 bases). Trimming removed 4 bases at V and 4 bases at J, with 8 bases between. Germline V gives CDR1 SGHTA, CDR2 FQGTGA. This CDR3 region has 13 residues. CDR3: CASSSDSGNTIYF. CDR3 nucleotides: TGTGCCAGCAGCTCGGACAGCGGAAACACCATATATTTT.

This rearrangement joins TRBV6-5 to TRBJ1-2; 7 nucleotides line up with TRBD1. The trim removed 6 bases at V and 2 bases at J, leaving 6 bases unmatched. CDR1 is MNHEY, CDR2 SVGAGI, per germline. The CDR3 runs to 14 residues. In DNA form, the CDR3 reads TGTGCCAGCAGACCAGGACAGGCCAACTATGGCTACACCTTC. Translating gives CASRPGQANYGYTF.

This chain links TRBV7-3 with TRBJ2-1; TRBD1 might be the D (5 bases). Germline V CDR1 and CDR2: SGHTA, FQGTGA. This CDR3 is 15 amino acids long. Trimming removed 2 bases at V and 4 bases at J, with 12 bases between. The CDR3 DNA is TGTGCCAGCAGCTTACAAGGGGCGAGGTACAATGAGCAGTTCTTC. It specifies CASSLQGARYNEQFF.

This chain links TRBV28 with TRBJ1-2, with TRBD1 identical over 7 bases. The J segment lost 2 bases and the V segment lost 5 bases, leaving 8 bases of the junction unmatched. This CDR3 spans 15 amino acids. Germline CDR1 reads MDHEN; CDR2 reads SYDVKM. The CDR3 sequence: CASSLMTGQNYGYTF. The DNA of the CDR3 is TGTGCCAGCAGTCTCATGACAGGGCAGAACTATGGCTACACCTTC.

This rearrangement joins TRBV5-1 to TRBJ1-5, with D unresolved. The CDR3 spans 15 residues. Trimming took 0 bases from V and 5 from J, leaving 12 bases between them. Per the germline V gene, CDR1 is SGHRS and CDR2 is YFSETQ. The CDR3 is CASSLDPGYDQPQHF. In nucleotides, the CDR3 is TGCGCCAGCAGCTTGGATCCGGGATACGATCAGCCCCAGCATTTT.

J is TRBJ2-3 and V is TRBV6-1; TRBD1 aligns across 8 bases. This CDR3 contains 15 residues. In germline, CDR1 is MNHNS, CDR2 SASEGT. The ends lost 8 bases at V and 4 bases at J; junction bases unmatched: 11. The CDR3 spells CASPKNRGTSDTQYF. CDR3 in DNA: TGTGCCAGCCCTAAAAACAGGGGGACCTCAGATACGCAGTATTTT.

V gene TRBV28 combines with J gene TRBJ2-2, with D perhaps being TRBD1 or TRBD2 (6 bases each). V lost 8 bases and J 3 bases, leaving 16 bases between the germline ends. Germline loops: CDR1 MDHEN, CDR2 SYDVKM. CDR3 length equals 15 residues. As DNA, the CDR3 is TGTGCCAGCTTTACGGGGGACACTTACACCGGGGAGCTGTTTTTT. Its protein is CASFTGDTYTGELFF.

The chain joins TRBV19 to TRBJ2-1; TRBD2 matches at 8 bases. V lost 1 base and J lost 9; bases outside the gene matches: 8. Germline CDR1 and CDR2: LNHDA and SQIVND (reference sequence). This CDR3 has 15 amino acids. The CDR3 DNA is TGTGCCAGTAGTATAGGCGGGAGGCGGGTAGTTGAGCAGTTCTTC. Protein sequence: CASSIGGRRVVEQFF.

The V and J genes are TRBV4-2 and TRBJ1-1; D is unclear. The CDR3 is 15 residues long. CDR1 and CDR2 (germline): LGHNA, YNFKEQ. Trimming took off 1 base at V and 0 bases at J, with 9 bases between the two ends. DNA of the CDR3: TGTGCCAGCAGCCAAGGAGCAGGCATGAACACTGAAGCTTTCTTT. It translates to CASSQGAGMNTEAFF.

Here the CDR3 reads CASSRTGGANTEAFF. The CDR3 region has the DNA TGTGCCAGCAGTAGGACAGGGGGCGCGAACACTGAAGCTTTCTTT. The gene calls are TRBV7-3 and TRBJ1-1, with 11 bases fitting TRBD1. There are 15 residues in the CDR3. Germline-derived CDR1 and CDR2 are SGHTA and FQGTGA. V shed 6 bases and J 1 base; nucleotides not matched to a gene: 4. Looking up the rest from reference TRBV7-3 and TRBJ1-1 gives the full variable domain: GAGVSQTPSNKVTEKGKYVELRCDPISGHTALYWYRQSLGQGPEFLIYFQGTGAADDSGLPNDRFFAVRPEGSVSTLKIQRTERGDSAVYLCASSRTGGANTEAFFGQGTRLTVV.

The rearrangement uses TRBV25-1 and TRBJ2-3, with a weak D call TRBD2 (6 bases). Germline lookup yields CDR1 MGHDK and CDR2 SYGVNS. The CDR3 extends over 17 amino acids. V lost 3 bases, J lost 2 bases, and 18 bases lay in between. CDR3 protein: CASSDDAGRVSTDTQYF. In nucleotides, the CDR3 is TGTGCCAGCAGTGATGATGCGGGAAGGGTTTCCACAGATACGCAGTATTTT.

The chain uses TRBV5-6 and TRBJ2-7, with D tentatively TRBD2 (7 bases). Germline V CDR1 and CDR2: SGHDT, YYEEEE. The CDR3 runs 14 residues. The V gene lost 5 bases and the J gene lost 7 bases, with 19 bases spanning the gap. The CDR3 DNA sequence: TGTGCCAGCAGGCAGGCCGGGGGGCCGGGGGAGCAGTACTTC. Its protein is CASRQAGGPGEQYF. Combining the CDR3 with reference TRBV5-6 and TRBJ2-7 gives the whole variable domain DAGVTQSPTHLIKTRGQQVTLRCSPKSGHDTVSWYQQALGQGPQFIFQYYEEEERQRGNFPDRFSGHQFPNYSSELNVNALLLGDSALYLCASRQAGGPGEQYFGPGTRLTVT.

This sequence joins TRBV6-5 and TRBJ2-2; 9 bases fit TRBD1. This CDR3 has 13 residues. V was clipped by 8 bases and J by 5 bases; unmatched bases: 3. In germline, CDR1 is MNHEY, CDR2 SVGAGI. CDR3 loop: CASSDRGTGELFF. CDR3 bases: TGTGCCAGCTCGGACAGGGGAACCGGGGAGCTGTTTTTT.

The V call is TRBV11-1, the J call TRBJ1-2, with a tentative D call TRBD1 (6 bases). The CDR3 spans 13 residues. V lost 0 bases and J lost 6, with 8 bases in between. Per the germline V gene, CDR1 is SGHAT and CDR2 is FQDESV (reference sequence). As DNA, the CDR3 is TGTGCCAGCAGCTTAGCCAGGGGCAATGGCTACACCTTC. Encoded protein: CASSLARGNGYTF.

This clone was picked up one time. The chain recombines TRBV7-3 with TRBJ1-2, with TRBD1 matching over 8 bases. Trimming cost V 2 bases and J 6 bases; bases outside gene matches: 8. The CDR3 is 15 amino acids. CDR1 is SGHTA, CDR2 FQGTGA, per germline. The CDR3 coding sequence is TGTGCCAGCAGCTTACTGGACAGGGCTACCGATGGCTACACCTTC. Its translation is CASSLLDRATDGYTF.

The chain combines TRBV7-2 with TRBJ1-3; 7 bases are a match to TRBD1. CDR3 length: 14 residues. Trimming removed 6 bases from V and 1 base from J; junction bases left unmatched: 3. Germline loops: CDR1 SGHTA, CDR2 FQGNSA. This chain's CDR3 is CASSLQGSGNTIYF. In DNA, the CDR3 is TGTGCCAGCAGTTTACAGGGGTCTGGAAACACCATATATTTT.

This CDR3 is CASSPLGSFYNSPLHF. For the CDR3, the DNA is TGTGCCAGCTCACCGTTGGGGTCCTTCTATAATTCACCCCTCCACTTT. The chain uses TRBV18 and TRBJ1-6, with D hard to call. Germline values: CDR1 KGHSH, CDR2 LQKENI. This CDR3 contains 16 residues. Trimming took off 3 bases at V and 3 bases at J, with 12 bases between the two ends.

This clone has just one count. At one end the junction does not follow the germline gene, possibly because of a read error. The chain has TRBV7-7 and TRBJ1-4; tentative D call: TRBD1 (5 bases). The CDR3 has 14 residues. Germline-derived CDR1 and CDR2 are SSHAT and FNYEAQ (reference sequence). The CDR3 here is CASSPQGSNEKLFF. The DNA for the CDR3 is TGTGCTAGCAGCCCCCAGGGTTCTAATGAAAAACTGTTTTTT.

This chain connects TRBV27 to TRBJ1-3; maybe TRBD1 (5 bases). The germline CDR1 and CDR2 sequences are MNHEY and SMNVEV (reference sequence). V was shortened by 6 bases and J by 4 bases, with 19 bases between the two germline ends. The CDR3 sequence is 16 residues long. Here the CDR3 DNA reads TGTGCCAGCAGGTTCTCCGGGACCGAGGGGGGAAACACCATATATTTT. Encoded protein: CASRFSGTEGGNTIYF.

This chain connects TRBV28 to TRBJ1-3; D gene ambiguous. The V end lost 7 bases, the J end lost 4 bases, and 8 bases lay between the germline ends. The germline CDR1 and CDR2 sequences are MDHEN and SYDVKM. This CDR3 contains 12 residues. CDR3 nucleotides: TGTGCCAGCAAGGTGGGAGGAAACACCATATATTTT. This gives the protein CASKVGGNTIYF.

This clone has just one count. V and J are TRBV7-9 and TRBJ2-7; the D gene is possibly TRBD2 (5 bases). The CDR3 is 13 amino acids. Germline CDR1 reads SEHNR; CDR2 reads FQNEAQ (reference sequence). Trimming took 0 bases from V and 3 from J, leaving 6 bases between them. The CDR3 spells CASSLAEVYEQYF. The CDR3 DNA follows: TGTGCCAGCAGCTTAGCGGAGGTCTACGAGCAGTACTTC.

This chain uses TRBV7-2 with TRBJ2-5; D gene unclear. The DNA end is more similar to TRBJ2-7, so the J call may be wrong. CDR3 length: 11 amino acids. Germline assignment: CDR1 SGHTA and CDR2 FQGNSA. The CDR3 DNA reads as TGTGCCAGCAGCTCTCCCTACGAGCAGTACTTC. Its translation: CASSSPYEQYF.

The V gene is TRBV7-2, the J gene TRBJ2-7; TRBD1 might be the D (5 bases). Deletions cut 5 bases from V and 6 bases from J, with 17 bases between. CDR3 length: 14 residues. From germline, CDR1 is SGHTA and CDR2 FQGNSA. In nucleotides, the CDR3 is TGTGCCAGCAGCCATCGGACACCGGGTAGCGAGCAGTACTTC. Encoded protein: CASSHRTPGSEQYF.

This clone appeared a few times. CDR3 DNA sequence: TGTGCCAGCAGTGCCCTGACAGGGAGCGGGGAGCTGTTTTTT. The encoded protein is CASSALTGSGELFF. This chain links TRBV27 with TRBJ2-2, with 7 bases lining up with TRBD1. Germline V gives CDR1 MNHEY, CDR2 SMNVEV (reference sequence). V shed 5 bases and J 7 bases; nucleotides not matched to a gene: 7. The length of the CDR3 is 14 residues.

The rearrangement uses TRBV28 and TRBJ2-7, with D possibly being TRBD1 or TRBD2 (5 bases each). Germline assignment: CDR1 MDHEN and CDR2 SYDVKM. Trimming took 4 bases from V and 3 from J, leaving 13 bases between them. The CDR3 has 14 residues. CDR3 sequence reads: CASSSWGNHYEQYF. The CDR3 DNA is TGTGCCAGCAGTTCTTGGGGGAATCACTACGAGCAGTACTTC.

This sequence joins TRBV28 and TRBJ2-3; TRBD1 matches 9 bases. V dropped 6 bases and J dropped 4; count of bases not matched to a gene: 2. From germline, CDR1 is MDHEN and CDR2 SYDVKM. The CDR3 is 13 residues long. The CDR3 spells CASSGTGPDTQYF. The CDR3 DNA follows: TGTGCCAGCAGCGGGACAGGGCCAGATACGCAGTATTTT.

CDR3 loop: CAISAPSDTQYF. The CDR3 DNA is TGTGCCATCAGTGCGCCTTCAGATACGCAGTATTTT. The rearrangement uses TRBV10-3 and TRBJ2-3; D is uncertain. Germline V gene data show CDR1 as ENHRY and CDR2 as SYGVKD. The CDR3 is 12 amino acids. Between the trimmed V and J ends, which lost 4 bases and 4 bases, there was a span of 6 bases.

This clone appeared a few times. The CDR3 is CASSLGQGQETQYF. As DNA, the CDR3 is TGTGCCAGCAGCTTAGGACAGGGCCAAGAGACCCAGTACTTC. The gene calls are TRBV7-2 and TRBJ2-5; 7 nucleotides line up with TRBD1. This CDR3 comprises 14 residues. Per germline, CDR1 SGHTA and CDR2 FQGNSA. V lost 1 base, J lost 1 base, and 0 bases stayed unmatched.

V and J are TRBV11-2 and TRBJ2-2, with a weak D call TRBD2 (6 bases). With 4 bases removed from V and 2 bases from J, the gap between germline ends came to 8 bases. In germline, CDR1 is SGHAT, CDR2 FQNNGV. The CDR3 length is 14 residues. The CDR3 DNA reads as TGTGCCAGCAGCTCCGGACTAAACACCGGGGAGCTGTTTTTT. It yields the protein CASSSGLNTGELFF.